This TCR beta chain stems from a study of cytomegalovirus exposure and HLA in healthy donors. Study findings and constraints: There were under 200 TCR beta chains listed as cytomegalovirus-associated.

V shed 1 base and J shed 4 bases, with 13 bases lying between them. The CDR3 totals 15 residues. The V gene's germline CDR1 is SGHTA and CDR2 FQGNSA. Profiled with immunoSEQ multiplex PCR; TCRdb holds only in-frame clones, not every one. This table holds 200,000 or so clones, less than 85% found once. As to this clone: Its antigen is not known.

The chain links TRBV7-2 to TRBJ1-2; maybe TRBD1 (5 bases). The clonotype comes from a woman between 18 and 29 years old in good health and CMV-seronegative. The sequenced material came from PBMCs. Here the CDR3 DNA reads TGTGCCAGCAGCTTAGATCCCGGGACGGCCTATGGCTACACCTTC. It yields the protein CASSLDPGTAYGYTF.